Here is one T cell receptor beta chain with its context. Using its own MiXCR run on the RT-PCR reads, TCRdb lists one record per CDR3 protein. The sample lists about 480,000 distinct CDR3 sequences; about 25% were seen once. The sample originates from a study of response to subunit inactivated influenza vaccine. Trimming removed 2 bases at V and 0 bases at J, with 10 bases between. This CDR3 spans 15 amino acids. The germline CDR1 and CDR2 sequences are SGHDT and YYEEEE. The receptor was derived from a man between 50 and 59 years old who received an inactivated influenza vaccine. V is TRBV5-6 and J is TRBJ2-3; D not certain. The sample in question was CD4+ T cells sorted from PBMCs, obtained 4 to 6 days after vaccination. The DNA of the CDR3 is TGTGCCAGCAGCTTACGGCTGACTAGCACAGATACGCAGTATTTT. Protein: CASSLRLTSTDTQYF.